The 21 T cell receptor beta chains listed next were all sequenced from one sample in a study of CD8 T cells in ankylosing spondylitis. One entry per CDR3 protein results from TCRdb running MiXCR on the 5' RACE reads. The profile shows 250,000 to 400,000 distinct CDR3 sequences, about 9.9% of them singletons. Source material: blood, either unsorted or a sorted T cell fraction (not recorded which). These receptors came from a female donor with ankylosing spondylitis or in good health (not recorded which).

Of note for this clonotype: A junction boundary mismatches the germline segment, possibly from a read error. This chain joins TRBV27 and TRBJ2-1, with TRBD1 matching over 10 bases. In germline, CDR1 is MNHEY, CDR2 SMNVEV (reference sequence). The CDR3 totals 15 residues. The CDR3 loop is CASSLGTGAFNEKFF. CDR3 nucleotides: TGTGCCAGCAGCCTCGGGACAGGGGCTTTTAATGAGAAGTTCTTC.

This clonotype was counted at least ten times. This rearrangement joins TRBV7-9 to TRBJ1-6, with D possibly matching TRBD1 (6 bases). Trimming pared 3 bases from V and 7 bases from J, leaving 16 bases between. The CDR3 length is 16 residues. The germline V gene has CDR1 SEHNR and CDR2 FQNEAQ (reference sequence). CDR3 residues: CASSFRTGRGNSPLHF. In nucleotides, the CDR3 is TGTGCCAGCAGCTTTCGAACGGGCAGGGGAAATTCACCCCTCCACTTT.

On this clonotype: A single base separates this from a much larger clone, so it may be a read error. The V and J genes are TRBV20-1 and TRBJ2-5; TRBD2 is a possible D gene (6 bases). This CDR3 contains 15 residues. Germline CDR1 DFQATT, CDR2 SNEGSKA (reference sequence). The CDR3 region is CSARDGGDFQETRYF. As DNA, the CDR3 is TGCAGTGCTAGAGATGGCGGGGATTTCCAAGAGACCCGGTACTTC.

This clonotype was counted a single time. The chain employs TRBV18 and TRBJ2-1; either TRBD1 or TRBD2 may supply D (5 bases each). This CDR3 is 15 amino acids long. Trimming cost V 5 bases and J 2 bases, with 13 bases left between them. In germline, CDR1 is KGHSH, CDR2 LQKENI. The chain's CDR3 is CASSGGAQTYNEQFF. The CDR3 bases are TGTGCCAGCTCAGGGGGAGCCCAAACCTACAATGAGCAGTTCTTC.

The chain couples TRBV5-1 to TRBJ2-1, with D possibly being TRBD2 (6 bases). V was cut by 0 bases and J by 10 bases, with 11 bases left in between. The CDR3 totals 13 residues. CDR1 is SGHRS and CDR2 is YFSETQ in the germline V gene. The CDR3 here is CASSLGAGREQFF. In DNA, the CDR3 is TGCGCCAGCAGCTTGGGGGCGGGACGGGAGCAGTTCTTC.

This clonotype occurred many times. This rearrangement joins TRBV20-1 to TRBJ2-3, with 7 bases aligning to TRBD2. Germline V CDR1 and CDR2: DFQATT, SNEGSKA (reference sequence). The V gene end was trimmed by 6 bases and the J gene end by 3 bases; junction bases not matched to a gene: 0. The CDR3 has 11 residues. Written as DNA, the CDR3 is TGCAGTGCCGGGAGGACAGATACGCAGTATTTT. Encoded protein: CSAGRTDTQYF.

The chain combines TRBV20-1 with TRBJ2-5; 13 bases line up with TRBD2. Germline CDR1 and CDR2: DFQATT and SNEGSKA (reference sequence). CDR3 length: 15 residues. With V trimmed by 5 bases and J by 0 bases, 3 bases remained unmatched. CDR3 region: CSARTSGGDQETQYF. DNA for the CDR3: TGCAGTGCTCGGACTAGCGGGGGAGACCAAGAGACCCAGTACTTC.

This CDR3 reads CASSARDNSPLHF. CDR3 DNA: TGCGCCAGCAGTGCCAGGGACAATTCACCCCTCCACTTT. The chain couples TRBV10-1 to TRBJ1-6, with D possibly TRBD1 on 5 matching bases. Trimming pared 4 bases from V and 7 bases from J, leaving 8 bases between. The germline gives CDR1 WNHNN, CDR2 SYGVQD (reference sequence). This CDR3 is built from 13 residues.

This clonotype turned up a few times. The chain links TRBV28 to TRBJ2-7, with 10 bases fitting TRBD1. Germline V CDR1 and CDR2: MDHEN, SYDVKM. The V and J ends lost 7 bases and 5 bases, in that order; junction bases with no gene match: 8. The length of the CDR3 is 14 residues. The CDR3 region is CASTWDRGSNEQYF. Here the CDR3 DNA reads TGTGCCAGCACCTGGGACAGGGGTTCAAACGAGCAGTACTTC.

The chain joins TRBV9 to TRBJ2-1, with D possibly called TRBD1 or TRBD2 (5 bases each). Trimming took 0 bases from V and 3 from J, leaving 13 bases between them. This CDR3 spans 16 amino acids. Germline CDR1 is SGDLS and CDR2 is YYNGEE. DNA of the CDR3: TGTGCCAGCAGCGTAGGGGTTGGGGACGTCTACAATGAGCAGTTCTTC. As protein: CASSVGVGDVYNEQFF.

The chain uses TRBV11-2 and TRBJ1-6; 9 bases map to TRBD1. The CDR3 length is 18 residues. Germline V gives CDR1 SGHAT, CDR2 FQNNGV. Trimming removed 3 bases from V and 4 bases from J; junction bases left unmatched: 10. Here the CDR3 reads CASSLNRGHFGYNSPLHF. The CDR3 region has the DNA TGTGCCAGCAGCTTGAACAGGGGGCATTTCGGATATAATTCACCCCTCCACTTT.

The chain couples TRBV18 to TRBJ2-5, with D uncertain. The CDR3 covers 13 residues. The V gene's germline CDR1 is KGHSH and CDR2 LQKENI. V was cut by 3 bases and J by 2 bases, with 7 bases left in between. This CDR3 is CASSPIPQETQYF. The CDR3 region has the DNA TGTGCCAGCTCACCTATCCCGCAAGAGACCCAGTACTTC.

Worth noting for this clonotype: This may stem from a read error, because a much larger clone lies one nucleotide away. The CDR3 sequence: CASSQGEGLAYGQYF. The CDR3 DNA reads TGTGCCAGCAGCCAGGGGGAAGGACTAGCCTACGGGCAGTACTTC. This chain uses TRBV6-1 with TRBJ2-7; a possible D gene is TRBD2 (8 bases). The CDR3 runs 15 residues. Germline CDR1 is MNHNS and CDR2 is SASEGT.

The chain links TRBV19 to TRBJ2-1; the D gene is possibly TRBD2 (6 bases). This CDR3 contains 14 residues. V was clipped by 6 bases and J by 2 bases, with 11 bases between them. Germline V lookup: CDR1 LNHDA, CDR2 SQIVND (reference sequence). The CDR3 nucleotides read TGTGCCAGTAGACGGCGGGACCCCTACAATGAGCAGTTCTTC. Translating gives CASRRRDPYNEQFF.

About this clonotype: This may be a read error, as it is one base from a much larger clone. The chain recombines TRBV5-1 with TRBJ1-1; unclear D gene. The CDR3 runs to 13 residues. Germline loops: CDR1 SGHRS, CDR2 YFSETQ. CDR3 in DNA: TGCGCCCGCAGCTTGGGCGACTACACTGAAGCTTTCTTT. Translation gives CARSLGDYTEAFF.

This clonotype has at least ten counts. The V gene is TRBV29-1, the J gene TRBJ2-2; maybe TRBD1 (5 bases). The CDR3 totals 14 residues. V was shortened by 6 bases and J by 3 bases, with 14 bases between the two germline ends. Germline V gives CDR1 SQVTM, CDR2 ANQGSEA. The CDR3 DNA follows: TGCAGCGTGGCGCTCGGACACTACACCGGGGAGCTGTTTTTT. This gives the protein CSVALGHYTGELFF.

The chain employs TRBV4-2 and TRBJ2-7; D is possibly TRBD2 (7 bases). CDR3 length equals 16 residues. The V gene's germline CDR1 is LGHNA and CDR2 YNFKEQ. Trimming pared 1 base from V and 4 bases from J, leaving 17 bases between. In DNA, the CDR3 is TGTGCCAGCAGCCAAGGCGTGGGGGGGCAAGGGTACGAGCAGTACTTC. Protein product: CASSQGVGGQGYEQYF.

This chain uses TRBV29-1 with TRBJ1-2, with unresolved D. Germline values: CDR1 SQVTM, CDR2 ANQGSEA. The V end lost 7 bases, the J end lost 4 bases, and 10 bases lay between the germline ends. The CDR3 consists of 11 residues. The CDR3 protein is CSASEGYGYTF. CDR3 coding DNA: TGCAGCGCCTCCGAGGGCTATGGCTACACCTTC.

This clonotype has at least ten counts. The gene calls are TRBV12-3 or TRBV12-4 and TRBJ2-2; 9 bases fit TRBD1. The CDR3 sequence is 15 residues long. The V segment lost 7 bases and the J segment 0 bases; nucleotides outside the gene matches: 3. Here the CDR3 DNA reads TGTGCCAGCACTTGGGACAGGGCGAACACCGGGGAGCTGTTTTTT. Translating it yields CASTWDRANTGELFF.

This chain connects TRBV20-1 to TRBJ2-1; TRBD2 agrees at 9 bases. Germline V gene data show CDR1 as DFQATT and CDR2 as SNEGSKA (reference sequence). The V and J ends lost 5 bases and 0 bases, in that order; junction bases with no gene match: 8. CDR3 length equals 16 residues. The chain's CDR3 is CSAGAASGASYNEQFF. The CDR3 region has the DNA TGCAGTGCTGGAGCGGCTAGCGGGGCCTCCTACAATGAGCAGTTCTTC.

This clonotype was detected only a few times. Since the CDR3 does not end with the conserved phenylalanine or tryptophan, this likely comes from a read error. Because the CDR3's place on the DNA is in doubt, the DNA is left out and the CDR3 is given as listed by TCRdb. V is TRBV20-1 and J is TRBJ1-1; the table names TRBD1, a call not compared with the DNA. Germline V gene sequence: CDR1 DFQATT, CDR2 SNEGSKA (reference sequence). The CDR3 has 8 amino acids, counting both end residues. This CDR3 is CSAIQGPL.